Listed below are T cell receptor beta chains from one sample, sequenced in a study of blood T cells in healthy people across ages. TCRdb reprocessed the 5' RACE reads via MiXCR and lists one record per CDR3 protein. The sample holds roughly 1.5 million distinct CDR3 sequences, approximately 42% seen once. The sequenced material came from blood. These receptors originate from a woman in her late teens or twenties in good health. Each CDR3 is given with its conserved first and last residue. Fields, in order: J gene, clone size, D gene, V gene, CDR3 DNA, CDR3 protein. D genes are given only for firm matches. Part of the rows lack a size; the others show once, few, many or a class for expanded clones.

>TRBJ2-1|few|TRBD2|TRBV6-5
TGTGCCAGCCGGAGCGGGGGGGGTAATGAGCAGTTCTTC
CASRSGGGNEQFF
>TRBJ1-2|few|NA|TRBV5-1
TGCGCCAGCAGCTTGGCCGACAGATGGGGCTACACCTTC
CASSLADRWGYTF
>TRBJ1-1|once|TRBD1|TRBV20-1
TGCAGTGCCGCTGACAGGGGGCTAAGGACTGAAGCTTTCTTT
CSAADRGLRTEAFF
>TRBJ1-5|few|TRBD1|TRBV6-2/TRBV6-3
TGTGCCAGCACTTACTACAGGGGCTCCCTTCAGCCCCAGCATTTT
CASTYYRGSLQPQHF
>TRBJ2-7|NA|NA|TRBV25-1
TGTGCCAGCAGTGAGCCTCCTAGGGACGAGCAGTACTTC
CASSEPPRDEQYF
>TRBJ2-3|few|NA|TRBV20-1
TGCAGTGCTAGAGGAGCCGGGACGTTGAGCACAGATACGCAGTATTTT
CSARGAGTLSTDTQYF
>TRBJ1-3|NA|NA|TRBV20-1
TGCAGTGCTAGCCTTCAACGAAACACCATATATTTT
CSASLQRNTIYF
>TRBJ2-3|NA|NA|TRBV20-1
TGCAGTGCTAGGGATCCAGTGCGGGGCGGCACAGATACGCAGTATTTT
CSARDPVRGGTDTQYF
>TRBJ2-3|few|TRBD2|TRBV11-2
TGTGCCAGCAGCCTAGGGCCAGCGGGGGGGCCGGGAGATACGCAGTATTTT
CASSLGPAGGPGDTQYF
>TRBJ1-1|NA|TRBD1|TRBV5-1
TGCGCCAGCAGCAAGACAGGGGTGTTCGGGAACATTGAAGCTTTCTTT
CASSKTGVFGNIEAFF
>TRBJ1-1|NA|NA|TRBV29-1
TGCAGCGTTGGGCTGAGGCTCATGAACACTGAAGCTTTCTTT
CSVGLRLMNTEAFF
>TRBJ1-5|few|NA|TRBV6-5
TGTGCCAGCAGATCGGCAGGGGCCAGCAATCAGCCCCAGCATTTT
CASRSAGASNQPQHF
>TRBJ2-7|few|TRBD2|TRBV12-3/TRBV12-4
TGTGCCAGCAGCACCACCGGGACTACCTACGAGCAGTACTTC
CASSTTGTTYEQYF
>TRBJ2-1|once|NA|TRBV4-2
TGTGCCAGCAGCCAAGGGGCTAGCAGGAATTACAATGAGCAGTTCTTC
CASSQGASRNYNEQFF
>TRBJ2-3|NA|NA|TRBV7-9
TGTGCCAGCCCCCTAGAGGGGCTTAGCACAGATACGCAGTATTTT
CASPLEGLSTDTQYF
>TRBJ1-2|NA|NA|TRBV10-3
TGTGCCATCAGTGGGGACACCTATGGCTACACCTTC
CAISGDTYGYTF
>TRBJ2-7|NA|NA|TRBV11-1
TGTGCCAGCAGCTTAGTGATTCAGGTTGATGAGCAGTACTTC
CASSLVIQVDEQYF
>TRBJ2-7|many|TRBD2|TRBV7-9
TGTGCCAGCAGCCTAGCGGGAGTTGCCTACGAGCAGTACTTC
CASSLAGVAYEQYF
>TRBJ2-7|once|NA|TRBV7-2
TGTGCCAGCAGCTTACCCGGGACGGCGACCTACGAGCAGTACTTC
CASSLPGTATYEQYF
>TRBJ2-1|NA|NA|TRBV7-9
TGTGCCAGCAGCTTAGGGGGGACCGAAGCATCCTACAATGAGCAGTTCTTC
CASSLGGTEASYNEQFF
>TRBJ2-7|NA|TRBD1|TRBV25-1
TGTGCCAGCCAGGGGGTTTCCGGCTACGAGCAGTACTTC
CASQGVSGYEQYF
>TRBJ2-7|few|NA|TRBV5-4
TGTGCCAGCAGCTTGGTGACCAAATCCTCTCGCGAGCAGTACTTC
CASSLVTKSSREQYF
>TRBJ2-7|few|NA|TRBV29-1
TGCAGCGTTTTAGGACATTCTGTTTACGAGCAGTACTTC
CSVLGHSVYEQYF
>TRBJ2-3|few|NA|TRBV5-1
TGCGCCAGCAGCACGACGGACAGCACAGATACGCAGTATTTT
CASSTTDSTDTQYF
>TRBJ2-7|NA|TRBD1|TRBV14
TGTGCCAGCAGCAAATCCTATTCGGGACAGCCCTACTACAATGAGCAGTACTTC
CASSKSYSGQPYYNEQYF
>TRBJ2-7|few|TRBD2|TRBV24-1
TGTGCCACCAGCTCAGGGAGCCTAGCGGGACGGGAGCAGTACTTC
CATSSGSLAGREQYF
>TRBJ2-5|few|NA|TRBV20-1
TGCAGTGCTAGAGATCTGAGGACCCAGTACTTC
CSARDLRTQYF
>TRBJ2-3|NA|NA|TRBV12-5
TGTGCTAGTGGTTTCAGGGGTTGGGGCACAGATACGCAGTATTTT
CASGFRGWGTDTQYF
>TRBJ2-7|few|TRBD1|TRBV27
TGTGCCAGCAGTCCCTTACCCGGGACAGGGGGCGGTTTGTACGAGCAGTACTTC
CASSPLPGTGGGLYEQYF
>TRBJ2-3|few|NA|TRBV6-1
TGTGCCAGCAGTGAAGTTCCCCTCAATACGCAGTATTTT
CASSEVPLNTQYF
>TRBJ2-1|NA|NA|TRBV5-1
TGCGCCAGCAAGATAGCGGTGAATAATGAGCAGTTCTTC
CASKIAVNNEQFF
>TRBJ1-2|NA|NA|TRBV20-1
TGCAGTGCTCGCAGGGCCGGGAATGGCTACACCTTC
CSARRAGNGYTF
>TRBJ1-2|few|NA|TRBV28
TGTGCCAGCAGTTTATCAACAGAGATTGGCTACACCTTC
CASSLSTEIGYTF
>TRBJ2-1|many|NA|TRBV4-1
TGCGCCAGCAGCCTGAGTCGGGGCAGCTCCTACAATGAGCAGTTCTTC
CASSLSRGSSYNEQFF
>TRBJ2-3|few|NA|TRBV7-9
TGTGCCAGCAGCAGCGGAAGGTGGCTGAGCACAGATACGCAGTATTTT
CASSSGRWLSTDTQYF
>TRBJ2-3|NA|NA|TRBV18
TGTGCCAGCTCACCACGGGTGTCAGATACGCAGTATTTT
CASSPRVSDTQYF
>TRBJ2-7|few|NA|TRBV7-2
TGTGCCAGCAGTTCCGCGTCAGGGGTCTACGAGCAGTACTTC
CASSSASGVYEQYF
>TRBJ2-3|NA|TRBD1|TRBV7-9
TGTGCCAGCGCAACGGACAGGGTTACGCAGTATTTT
CASATDRVTQYF
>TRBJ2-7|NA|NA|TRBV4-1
TGCGCCAGCAGCCAAGGGTTCCACGAGCAGTACTTC
CASSQGFHEQYF
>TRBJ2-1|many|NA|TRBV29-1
TGCAGCGTTGGGGGGCGGAATTACAATGAGCAGTTCTTC
CSVGGRNYNEQFF
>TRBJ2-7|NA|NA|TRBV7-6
TGTGCCAGCAGCCCAGCGCCGGACGGAACCTACGAGCAGTACTTC
CASSPAPDGTYEQYF
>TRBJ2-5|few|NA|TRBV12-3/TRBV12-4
TGTGCCAGCAGTTTGGGTCAGGGCGGCCGACAAGAGACCCAGTACTTC
CASSLGQGGRQETQYF
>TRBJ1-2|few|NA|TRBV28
TGTGCCAGCAGTTGCCGGGGACGGCATGGCTACACCTTC
CASSCRGRHGYTF
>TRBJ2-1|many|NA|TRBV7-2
TGTGCCAGCAGCTTCGGACCCTCTGCGCAGTTCTTC
CASSFGPSAQFF
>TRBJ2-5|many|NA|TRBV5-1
TGTGCCAGCAGCTTAGTGATTCAAGAGACCCAGTACTTC
CASSLVIQETQYF
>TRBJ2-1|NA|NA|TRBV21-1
TGTGCCAGCAGCAAAGAATCGCTAGCCAAAGGAGACAATGAGCAGTTCTTC
CASSKESLAKGDNEQFF
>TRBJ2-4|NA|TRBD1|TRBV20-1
TGCAGCGCTAGGTCACGGGACAGGGAGGACATTCAGTACTTC
CSARSRDREDIQYF
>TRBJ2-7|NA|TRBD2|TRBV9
TGTGCCAGCAGCGAGGGACTAGCGGGTCCTTACGAGCAGTACTTC
CASSEGLAGPYEQYF
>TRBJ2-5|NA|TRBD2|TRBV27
TGTGCCAGCAGTCCCAGACTAGCGGGATGGGGGAATGAGCAGTACTTC
CASSPRLAGWGNEQYF
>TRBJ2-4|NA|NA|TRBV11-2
TGTGCCAGCAGCTTAGAGGCGGGACTCTCGGCCAAAAACATTCAGTACTTC
CASSLEAGLSAKNIQYF
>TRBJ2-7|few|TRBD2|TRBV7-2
TGTGCCAGCAAGGGGACTAGCGGGGGGGCTCTCGAGCAGTACTTC
CASKGTSGGALEQYF
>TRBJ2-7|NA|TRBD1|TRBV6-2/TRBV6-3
TGTGCCAGCTATAACCCCGGGACAGCAACCTACGAGCAGTACTTC
CASYNPGTATYEQYF
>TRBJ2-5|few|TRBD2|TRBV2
TGTGCCACTGGGGGGGAATATGAAGAGACCCAGTACTTC
CATGGEYEETQYF
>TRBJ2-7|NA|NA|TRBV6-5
TGTGCCAGCAGGCTTTCCCAGGGGATCTCCTACGAGCAGTACTTC
CASRLSQGISYEQYF
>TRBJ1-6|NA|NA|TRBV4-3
TGCGCCAGCAGCCAGAACGTTTGGGCAGGGCTTTCACCCCTCCACTTT
CASSQNVWAGLSPLHF
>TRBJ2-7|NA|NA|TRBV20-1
TGCAGTGCTGCCCGCCAGTCCTACAAGCAGTACTTC
CSAARQSYKQYF
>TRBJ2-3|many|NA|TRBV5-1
TGCGCCAGCAGCTTCTCTGCGGAAGATACGCAGTATTTT
CASSFSAEDTQYF
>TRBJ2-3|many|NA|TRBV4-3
TGCGCCAGCAGCCCCGAGGGGGATACGCAGTATTTT
CASSPEGDTQYF